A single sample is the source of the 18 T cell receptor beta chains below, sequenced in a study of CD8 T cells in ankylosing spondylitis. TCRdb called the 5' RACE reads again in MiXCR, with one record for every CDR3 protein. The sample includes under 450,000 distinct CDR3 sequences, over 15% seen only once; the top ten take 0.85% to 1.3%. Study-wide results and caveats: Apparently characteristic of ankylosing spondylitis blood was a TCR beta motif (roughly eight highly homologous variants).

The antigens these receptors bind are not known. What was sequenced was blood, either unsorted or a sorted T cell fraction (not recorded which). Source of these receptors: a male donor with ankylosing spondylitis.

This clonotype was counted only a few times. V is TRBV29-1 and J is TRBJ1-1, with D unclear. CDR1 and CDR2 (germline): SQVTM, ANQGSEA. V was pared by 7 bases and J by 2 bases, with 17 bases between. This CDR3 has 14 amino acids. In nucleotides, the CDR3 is TGCAGCGGAAAATTCGGAGGCGGAAACACTGAAGCTTTCTTT. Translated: CSGKFGGGNTEAFF.

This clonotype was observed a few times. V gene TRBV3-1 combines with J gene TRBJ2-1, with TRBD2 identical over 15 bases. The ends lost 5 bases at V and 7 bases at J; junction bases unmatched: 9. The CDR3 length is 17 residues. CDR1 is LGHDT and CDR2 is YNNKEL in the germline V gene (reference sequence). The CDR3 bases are TGTGCCAGCAGCTTACGGACTAGCGGGAGGGGGGGTAATGAGCAGTTCTTC. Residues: CASSLRTSGRGGNEQFF.

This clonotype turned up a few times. In DNA form, the CDR3 reads TGCAGCGTTGATAGACTAGCGAGCAATGAGCAGTTCTTC. Translated, it gives CSVDRLASNEQFF. This chain connects TRBV29-1 to TRBJ2-1; TRBD2 matches 8 bases. V shed 3 bases, J shed 6 bases, and the junction held 4 bases outside the gene matches. This CDR3 region has 13 residues. The germline CDR1 and CDR2 sequences are SQVTM and ANQGSEA.

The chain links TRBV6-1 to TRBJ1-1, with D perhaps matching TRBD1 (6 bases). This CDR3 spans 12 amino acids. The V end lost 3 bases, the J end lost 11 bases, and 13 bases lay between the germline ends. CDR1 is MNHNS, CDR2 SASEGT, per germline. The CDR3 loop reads CASSELGGDAFF. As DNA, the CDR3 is TGTGCCAGCAGTGAGTTAGGGGGGGATGCTTTCTTT.

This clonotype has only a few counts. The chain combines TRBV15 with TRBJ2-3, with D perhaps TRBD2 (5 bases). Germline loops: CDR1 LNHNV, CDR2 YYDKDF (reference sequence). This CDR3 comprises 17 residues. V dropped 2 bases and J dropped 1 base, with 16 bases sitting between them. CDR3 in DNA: TGTGCCACCAGCAGAAGAGTAGCGCGATCGGGCACAGATACGCAGTATTTT. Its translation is CATSRRVARSGTDTQYF. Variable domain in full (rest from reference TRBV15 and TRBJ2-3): DAMVIQNPRYQVTQFGKPVTLSCSQTLNHNVMYWYQQKSSQAPKLLFHYYDKDFNNEADTPDNFQSRRPNTSFCFLDIRSPGLGDTAMYLCATSRRVARSGTDTQYFGPGTRLTVL.

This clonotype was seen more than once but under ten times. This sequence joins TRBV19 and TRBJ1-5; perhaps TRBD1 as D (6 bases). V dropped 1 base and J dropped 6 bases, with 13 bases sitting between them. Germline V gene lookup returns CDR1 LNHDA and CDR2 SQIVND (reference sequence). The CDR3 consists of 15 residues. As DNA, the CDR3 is TGTGCCAGTAGTATAGGAAGGGGGGTTGGTCAGCCCCAGCATTTT. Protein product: CASSIGRGVGQPQHF.

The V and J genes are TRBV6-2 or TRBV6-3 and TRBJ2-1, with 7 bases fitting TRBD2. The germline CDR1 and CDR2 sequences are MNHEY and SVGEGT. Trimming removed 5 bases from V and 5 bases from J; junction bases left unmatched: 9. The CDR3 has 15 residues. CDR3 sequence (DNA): TGTGCCAGCAGTCAGTGGGCTAGCGGAAACAATGAGCAGTTCTTC. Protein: CASSQWASGNNEQFF.

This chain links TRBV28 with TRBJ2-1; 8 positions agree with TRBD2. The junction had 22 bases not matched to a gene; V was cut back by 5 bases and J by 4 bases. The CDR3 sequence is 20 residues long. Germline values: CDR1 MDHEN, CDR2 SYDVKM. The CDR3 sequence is CASSISRGGTGGRGYNEQFF. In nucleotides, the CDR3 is TGTGCCAGCAGTATATCGCGCGGGGGGACGGGAGGACGGGGATACAATGAGCAGTTCTTC.

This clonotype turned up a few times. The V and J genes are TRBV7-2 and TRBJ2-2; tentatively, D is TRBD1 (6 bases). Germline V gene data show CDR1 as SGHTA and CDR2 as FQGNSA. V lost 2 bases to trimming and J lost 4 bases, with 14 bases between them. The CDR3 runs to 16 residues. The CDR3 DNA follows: TGTGCCAGCAGCTTAAAATGGGGGCATGGCACCGGGGAGCTGTTTTTT. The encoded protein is CASSLKWGHGTGELFF. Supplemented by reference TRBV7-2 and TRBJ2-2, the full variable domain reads GAGVSQSPSNKVTEKGKDVELRCDPISGHTALYWYRQSLGQGLEFLIYFQGNSAPDKSGLPSDRFSAERTGGSVSTLTIQRTQQEDSAVYLCASSLKWGHGTGELFFGEGSRLTVL.

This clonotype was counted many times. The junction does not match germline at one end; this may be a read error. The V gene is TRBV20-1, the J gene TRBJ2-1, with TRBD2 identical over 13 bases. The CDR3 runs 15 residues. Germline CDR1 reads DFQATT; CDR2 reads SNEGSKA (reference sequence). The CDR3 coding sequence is TGCAGTGCGGGTACTAGCGGGAGGGCCTATAATGAGCAGTTCTTC. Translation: CSAGTSGRAYNEQFF.

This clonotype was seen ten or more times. The CDR3 DNA sequence: TGTGCCAGCAGCTTAGCGGGGGGAAAAGAGACCCAGTACTTC. Its translation is CASSLAGGKETQYF. The chain joins TRBV7-9 to TRBJ2-5; tentative D call: TRBD2 (6 bases). The CDR3 consists of 14 residues. The germline CDR1 and CDR2 sequences are SEHNR and FQNEAQ (reference sequence). V shed 0 bases and J shed 3 bases, with 8 bases lying between them.

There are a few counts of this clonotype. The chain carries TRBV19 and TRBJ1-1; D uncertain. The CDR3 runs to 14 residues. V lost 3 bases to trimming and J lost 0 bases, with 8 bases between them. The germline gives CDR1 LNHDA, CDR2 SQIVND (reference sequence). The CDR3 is CASSMLHLNTEAFF. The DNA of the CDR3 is TGTGCCAGTAGTATGTTGCATCTGAACACTGAAGCTTTCTTT.

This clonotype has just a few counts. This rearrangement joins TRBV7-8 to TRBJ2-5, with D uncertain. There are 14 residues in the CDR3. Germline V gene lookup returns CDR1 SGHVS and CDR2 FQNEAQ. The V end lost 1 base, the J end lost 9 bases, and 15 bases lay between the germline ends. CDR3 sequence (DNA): TGTGCCAGCAGCTTAGAGCCGGTTCAAAGGGCCCAGTACTTC. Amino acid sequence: CASSLEPVQRAQYF.

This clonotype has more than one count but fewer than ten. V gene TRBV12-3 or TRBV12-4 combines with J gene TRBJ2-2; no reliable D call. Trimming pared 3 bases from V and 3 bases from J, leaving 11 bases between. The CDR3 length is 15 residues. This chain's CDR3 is CASSFWLRDTGELFF. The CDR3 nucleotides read TGTGCCAGCAGTTTCTGGCTACGGGACACCGGGGAGCTGTTTTTT.

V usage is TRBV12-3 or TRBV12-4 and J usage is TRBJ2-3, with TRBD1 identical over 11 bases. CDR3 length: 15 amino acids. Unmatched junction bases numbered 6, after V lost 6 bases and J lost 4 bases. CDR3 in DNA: TGTGCCAGCAGAGCAGGACAGGGGGCCTCAGATACGCAGTATTTT. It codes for CASRAGQGASDTQYF.

The CDR3 DNA follows: TGCGCCAGCAGCCCTAACCCAGGGGCGTCCTACGAGCAGTACTTC. As protein: CASSPNPGASYEQYF. The V and J genes are TRBV5-1 and TRBJ2-7; weak D call: TRBD1 (6 bases). V shed 4 bases and J shed 1 base, with 15 bases lying between them. The CDR3 runs to 15 residues. Germline CDR1 is SGHRS and CDR2 is YFSETQ.

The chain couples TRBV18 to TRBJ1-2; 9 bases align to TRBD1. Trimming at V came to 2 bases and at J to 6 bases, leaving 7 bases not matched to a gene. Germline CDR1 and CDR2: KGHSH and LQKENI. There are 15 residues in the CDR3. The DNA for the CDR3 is TGTGCCAGCTCACCAGGGACAGGGAGGAGCGATGGCTACACCTTC. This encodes CASSPGTGRSDGYTF.

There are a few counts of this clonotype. CDR3 in DNA: TGCAGCGCGGGGGGGGAAGAGACCCAGTACTTC. It codes for CSAGGEETQYF. The chain joins TRBV29-1 to TRBJ2-5, with 8 bases that match TRBD2. This CDR3 has 11 residues. CDR1 is SQVTM, CDR2 ANQGSEA, per germline. Trimming cost V 7 bases and J 3 bases; bases outside gene matches: 1.